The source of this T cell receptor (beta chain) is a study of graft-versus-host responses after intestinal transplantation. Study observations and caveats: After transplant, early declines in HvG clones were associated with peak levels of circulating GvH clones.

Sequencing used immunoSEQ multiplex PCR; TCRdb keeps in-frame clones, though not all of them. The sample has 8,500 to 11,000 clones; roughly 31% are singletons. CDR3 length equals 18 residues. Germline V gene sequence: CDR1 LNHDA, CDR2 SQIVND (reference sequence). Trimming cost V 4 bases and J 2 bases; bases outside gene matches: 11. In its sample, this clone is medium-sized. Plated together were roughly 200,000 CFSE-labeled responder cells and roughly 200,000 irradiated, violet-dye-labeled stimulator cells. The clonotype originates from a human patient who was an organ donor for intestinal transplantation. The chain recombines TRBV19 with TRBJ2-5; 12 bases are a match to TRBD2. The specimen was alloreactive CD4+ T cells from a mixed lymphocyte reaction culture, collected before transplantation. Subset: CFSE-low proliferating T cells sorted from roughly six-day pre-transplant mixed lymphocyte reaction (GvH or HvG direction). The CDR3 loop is CASSTTTRLAGAQETQYF. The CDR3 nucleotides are TGTGCCAGTAGTACCACGACCCGACTAGCGGGGGCTCAAGAGACCCAGTACTTC.